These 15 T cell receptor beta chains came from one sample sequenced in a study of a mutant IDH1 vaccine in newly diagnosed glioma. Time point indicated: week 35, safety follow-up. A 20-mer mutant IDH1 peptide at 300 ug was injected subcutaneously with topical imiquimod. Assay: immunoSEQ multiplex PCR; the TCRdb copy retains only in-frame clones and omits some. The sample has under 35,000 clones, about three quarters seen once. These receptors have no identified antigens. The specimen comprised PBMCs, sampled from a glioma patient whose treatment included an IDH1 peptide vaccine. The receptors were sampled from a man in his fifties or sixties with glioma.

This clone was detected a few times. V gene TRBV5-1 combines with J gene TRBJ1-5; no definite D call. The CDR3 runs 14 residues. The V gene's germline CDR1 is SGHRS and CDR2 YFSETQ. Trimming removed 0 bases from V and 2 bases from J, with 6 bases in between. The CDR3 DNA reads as TGCGCCAGCAGCTTGGACGGTGGCAATCAGCCCCAGCATTTT. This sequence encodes CASSLDGGNQPQHF.

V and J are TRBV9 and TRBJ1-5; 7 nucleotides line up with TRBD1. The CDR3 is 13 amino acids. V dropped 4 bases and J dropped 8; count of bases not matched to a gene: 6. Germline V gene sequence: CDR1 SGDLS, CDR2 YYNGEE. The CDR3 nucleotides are TGTGCCAGCAGCTTGACAGGGAAGGAGCCCCAGCATTTT. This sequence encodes CASSLTGKEPQHF.

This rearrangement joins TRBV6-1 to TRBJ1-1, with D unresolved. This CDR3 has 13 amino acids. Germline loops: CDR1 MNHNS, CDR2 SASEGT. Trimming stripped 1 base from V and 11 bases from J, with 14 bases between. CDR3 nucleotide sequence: TGTGCCAGCAGTGAAGAGGCGGACGGGCGGGCTTTCTTT. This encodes CASSEEADGRAFF.

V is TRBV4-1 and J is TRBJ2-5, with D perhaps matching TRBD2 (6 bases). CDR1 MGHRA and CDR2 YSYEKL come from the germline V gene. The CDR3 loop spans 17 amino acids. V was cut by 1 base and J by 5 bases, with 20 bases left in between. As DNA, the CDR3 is TGCGCCAGCAGCCAAGCAGGAGGGGCAGGCGCTTTGGAGACCCAGTACTTC. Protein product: CASSQAGGAGALETQYF.

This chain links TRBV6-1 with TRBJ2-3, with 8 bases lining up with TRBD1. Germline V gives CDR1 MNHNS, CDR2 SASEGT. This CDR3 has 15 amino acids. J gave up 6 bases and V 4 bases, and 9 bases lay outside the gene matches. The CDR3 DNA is TGTGCCAGCAGTGGAGAGACAGGGGCGGTTGATACGCAGTATTTT. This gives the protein CASSGETGAVDTQYF.

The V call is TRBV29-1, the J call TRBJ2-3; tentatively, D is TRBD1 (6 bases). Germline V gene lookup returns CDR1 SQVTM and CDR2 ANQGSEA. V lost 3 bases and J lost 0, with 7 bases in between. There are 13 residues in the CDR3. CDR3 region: CSVETGSTDTQYF. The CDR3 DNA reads TGCAGCGTTGAGACAGGTAGCACAGATACGCAGTATTTT.

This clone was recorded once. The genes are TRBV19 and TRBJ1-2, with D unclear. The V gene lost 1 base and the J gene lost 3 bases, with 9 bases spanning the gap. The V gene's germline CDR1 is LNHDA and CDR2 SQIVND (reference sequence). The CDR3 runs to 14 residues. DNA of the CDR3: TGTGCCAGTAGTATAGTAGAGGACTACTATGGCTACACCTTC. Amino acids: CASSIVEDYYGYTF.

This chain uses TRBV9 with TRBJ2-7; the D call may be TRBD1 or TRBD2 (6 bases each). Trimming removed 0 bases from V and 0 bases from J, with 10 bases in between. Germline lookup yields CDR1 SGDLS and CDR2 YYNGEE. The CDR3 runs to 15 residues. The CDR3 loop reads CASSVDGGPSYEQYF. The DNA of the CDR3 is TGTGCCAGCAGCGTAGACGGGGGCCCCTCCTACGAGCAGTACTTC.

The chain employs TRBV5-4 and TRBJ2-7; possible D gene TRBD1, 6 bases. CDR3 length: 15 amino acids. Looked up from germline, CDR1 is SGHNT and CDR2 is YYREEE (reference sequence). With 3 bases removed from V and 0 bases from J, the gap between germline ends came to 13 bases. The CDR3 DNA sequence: TGTGCCAGCAGCTCTAGACAGGCCAGCTCCTACGAGCAGTACTTC. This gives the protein CASSSRQASSYEQYF.

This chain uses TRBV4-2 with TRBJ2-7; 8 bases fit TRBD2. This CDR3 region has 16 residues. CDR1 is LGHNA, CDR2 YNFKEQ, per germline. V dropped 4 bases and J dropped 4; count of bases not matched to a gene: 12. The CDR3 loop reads CASSPFSGNRAYEQYF. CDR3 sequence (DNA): TGTGCCAGCAGCCCCTTTAGCGGGAACAGGGCATACGAGCAGTACTTC.

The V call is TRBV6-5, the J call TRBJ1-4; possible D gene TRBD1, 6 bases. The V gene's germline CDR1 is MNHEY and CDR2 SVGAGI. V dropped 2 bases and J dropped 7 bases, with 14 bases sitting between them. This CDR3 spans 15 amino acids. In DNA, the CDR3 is TGTGCCAGCAGTTACGGCGGCAGGGGAAGTGAAAAACTGTTTTTT. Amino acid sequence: CASSYGGRGSEKLFF.

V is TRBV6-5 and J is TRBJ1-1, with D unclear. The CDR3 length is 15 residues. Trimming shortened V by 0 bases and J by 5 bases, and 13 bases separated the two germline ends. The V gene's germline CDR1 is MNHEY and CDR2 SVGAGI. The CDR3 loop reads CASSYSIAAETEAFF. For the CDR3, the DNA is TGTGCCAGCAGTTACTCGATTGCTGCGGAGACTGAAGCTTTCTTT.

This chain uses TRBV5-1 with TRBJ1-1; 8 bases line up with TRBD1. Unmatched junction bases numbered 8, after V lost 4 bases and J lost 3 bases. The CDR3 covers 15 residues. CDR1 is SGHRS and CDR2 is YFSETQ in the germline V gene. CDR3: CASSRLTGVHTEAFF. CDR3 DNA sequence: TGCGCCAGCAGCAGGCTGACAGGGGTTCACACTGAAGCTTTCTTT.

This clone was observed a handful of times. Here the CDR3 DNA reads TGTGCCAGCAGCCTGACTAGCGGGACCTACGAGCAGTACTTC. This codes for CASSLTSGTYEQYF. The chain carries TRBV28 and TRBJ2-7; 11 positions match TRBD2. CDR1 and CDR2 (germline): MDHEN, SYDVKM. V was pared by 6 bases and J by 2 bases, with 3 bases of the junction left unmatched. CDR3 length: 14 amino acids.

The CDR3 loop reads CASSPNLRTSGSSYNEQFF. The CDR3, as DNA: TGTGCCAGCAGCCCAAACCTGAGGACTAGCGGGAGCTCCTACAATGAGCAGTTCTTC. This chain joins TRBV13 and TRBJ2-1, with TRBD2 matching 13 bases. Germline V gives CDR1 PRHDT, CDR2 FYEKMQ (reference sequence). V shed 5 bases, J shed 0 bases, and the junction held 10 bases outside the gene matches. There are 19 residues in the CDR3.